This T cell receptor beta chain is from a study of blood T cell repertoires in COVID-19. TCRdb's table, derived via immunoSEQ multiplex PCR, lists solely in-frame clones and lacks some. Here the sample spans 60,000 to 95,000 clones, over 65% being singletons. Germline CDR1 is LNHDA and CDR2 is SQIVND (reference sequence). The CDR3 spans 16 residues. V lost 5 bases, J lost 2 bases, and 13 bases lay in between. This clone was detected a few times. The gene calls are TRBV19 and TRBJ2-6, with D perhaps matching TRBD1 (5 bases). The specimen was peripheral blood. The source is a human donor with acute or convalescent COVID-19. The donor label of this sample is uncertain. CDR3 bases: TGTGCCAGTAGTCCCGATAGGGGTGCTGGGGCCAACGTCCTGACTTTC. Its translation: CASSPDRGAGANVLTF.